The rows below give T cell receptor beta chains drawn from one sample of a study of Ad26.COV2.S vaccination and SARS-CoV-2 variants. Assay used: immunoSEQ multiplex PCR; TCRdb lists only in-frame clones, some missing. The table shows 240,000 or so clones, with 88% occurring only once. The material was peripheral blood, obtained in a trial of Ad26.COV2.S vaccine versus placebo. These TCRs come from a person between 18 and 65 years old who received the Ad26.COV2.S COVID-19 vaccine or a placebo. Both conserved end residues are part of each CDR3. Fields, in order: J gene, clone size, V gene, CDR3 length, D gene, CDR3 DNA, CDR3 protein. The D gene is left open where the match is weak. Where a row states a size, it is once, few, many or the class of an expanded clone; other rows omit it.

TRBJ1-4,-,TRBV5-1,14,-,TGCGCCAGCAGCTTAGGGGTGGCTAATGAAAAACTGTTTTTT,CASSLGVANEKLFF
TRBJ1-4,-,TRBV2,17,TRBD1,TGTGCCAGCTCCCGGGACAGGAAACCTGCAACTAATGAAAAACTGTTTTTT,CASSRDRKPATNEKLFF
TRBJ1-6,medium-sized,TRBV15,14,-,TGTGCCACCAGCAGAGATCAGGAAGTTTCACCCCTCCACTTT,CATSRDQEVSPLHF
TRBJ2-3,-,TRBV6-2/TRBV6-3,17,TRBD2,TGTGCCAGCAGTTACGGTCTAGCGGGGGTAAGGGCAGATACGCAGTATTTT,CASSYGLAGVRADTQYF
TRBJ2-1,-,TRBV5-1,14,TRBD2,TGCGCCAGCAGCCTGACTAGCGGGAGTAATGAGCAGTTCTTC,CASSLTSGSNEQFF
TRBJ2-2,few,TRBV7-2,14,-,TGTGCCAGCAGCCGGGACGGGAACACCGGGGAGCTGTTTTTT,CASSRDGNTGELFF
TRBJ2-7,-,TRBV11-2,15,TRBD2,TGTGCCAGCAGAATACCTGGGGGGGGATCCTACGAGCAGTACTTC,CASRIPGGGSYEQYF
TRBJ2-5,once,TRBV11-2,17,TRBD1,TGTGCCAGCAGCACGGGACAGGGGAGTTCGGTCCAAGAGACCCAGTACTTC,CASSTGQGSSVQETQYF
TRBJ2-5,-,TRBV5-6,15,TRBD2,TGTGCCAGCAGCTTGGACGCGGGAGGATCTGAGACCCAGTACTTC,CASSLDAGGSETQYF
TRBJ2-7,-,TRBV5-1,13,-,TGCGCCAGCAGCCCCACGGGTCCCTACGAGCAGTACTTC,CASSPTGPYEQYF
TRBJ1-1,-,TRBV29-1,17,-,TGCAGCGCCCTGGGGGGATTTCTCAGGGTTCGGGACACTGAAGCTTTCTTT,CSALGGFLRVRDTEAFF
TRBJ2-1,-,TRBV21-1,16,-,TGTGCCAGCAGCAAAGTCCGGAAGCGGGGGGGCAATGAGCAGTTCTTC,CASSKVRKRGGNEQFF
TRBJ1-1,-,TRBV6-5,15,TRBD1,TGTGCCAGCAGTTACTCCGGACAGGCGGCCACTGAAGCTTTCTTT,CASSYSGQAATEAFF
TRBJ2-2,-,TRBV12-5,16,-,TGTGCTAGTGGTTTGGTACTAGGAGTAAACACCGGGGAGCTGTTTTTT,CASGLVLGVNTGELFF
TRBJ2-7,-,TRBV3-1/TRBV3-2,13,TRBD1,TGTGCCAGCAGCCAATCTACAGGGGGCCAGCAGTACTTC,CASSQSTGGQQYF
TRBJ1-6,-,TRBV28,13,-,TGTGCCAGCAGTTACCTTAGTAATTCACCCCTCCACTTT,CASSYLSNSPLHF
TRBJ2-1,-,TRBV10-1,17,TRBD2,TGCGCCAGCAGTGAGTCGGGTAGCGGGGGACATTACAATGAGCAGTTCTTC,CASSESGSGGHYNEQFF
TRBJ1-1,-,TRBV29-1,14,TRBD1,TGCAGCGTTATAACCGGGACAGGGGCCTACCCGGGCTTCTTT,CSVITGTGAYPGFF
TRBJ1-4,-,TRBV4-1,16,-,TGCGCCAGCAGCCAAGGCGGATTAAGGCAATCGGGGGAACTGTTTTTT,CASSQGGLRQSGELFF
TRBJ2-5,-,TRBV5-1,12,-,TGCGCCAGCAGCTTGGTCACGGAGACCCAGTACTTC,CASSLVTETQYF
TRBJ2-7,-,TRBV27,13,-,TGTGCCAGCAGTTGGGCTTTGGAGGGCGAGCAGTACTTC,CASSWALEGEQYF
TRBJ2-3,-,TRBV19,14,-,TGTGCCAGTAGTACCCGGCGGGTGGGAGATACGCAGTATTTT,CASSTRRVGDTQYF
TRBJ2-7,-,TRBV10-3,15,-,TGTGCCATCAGTGAATACAGGGAACCTCCCTACGAGCAGTACTTC,CAISEYREPPYEQYF
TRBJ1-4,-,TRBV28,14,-,TGTGCCAGCAGTGCCGCTGGAACTAATGAAAAACTGTTTTTT,CASSAAGTNEKLFF
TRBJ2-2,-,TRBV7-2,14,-,TGTGCCAGCAGCTTAGGGGGGTTGTTCGGGGAGCTGTTTTTT,CASSLGGLFGELFF
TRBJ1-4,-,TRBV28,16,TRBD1,TGTGCCAGCAGTTTAAATGAGGGACAGGGTAATGAAAAACTGTTTTTT,CASSLNEGQGNEKLFF
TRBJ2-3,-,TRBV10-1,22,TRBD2,TGCGCCAGCAGTGAGACTCTCAGGGATAACGGACTAGCGACGGGAGGCACAGATACGCAGTATTTT,CASSETLRDNGLATGGTDTQYF
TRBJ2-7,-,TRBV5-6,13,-,TGTGCCAGCCTCCGGGTAGGATACTACGAGCAGTACTTC,CASLRVGYYEQYF
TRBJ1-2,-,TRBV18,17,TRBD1,TGTGCCAGCTCACCGAGACAGGGGGCGATCATCCTCTATGGCTACACCTTC,CASSPRQGAIILYGYTF
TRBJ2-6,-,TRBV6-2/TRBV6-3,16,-,TGTGCCAGCAGTTACTATGGGGACTCTGGGGCCAACGTCCTGACTTTC,CASSYYGDSGANVLTF
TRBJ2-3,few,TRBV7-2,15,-,TGTGCCAGCAGCTTAGATGTATCAAACACAGATACGCAGTATTTT,CASSLDVSNTDTQYF
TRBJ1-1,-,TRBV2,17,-,TGTGCCAGCAGTGAAGGCAACGTGGGACAAACTAACACTGAAGCTTTCTTT,CASSEGNVGQTNTEAFF
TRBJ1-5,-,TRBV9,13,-,TGTGCCAGCAGCGTTGAAGGCTTTCAGCCCCAGCATTTT,CASSVEGFQPQHF
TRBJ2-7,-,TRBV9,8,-,TGTGCCAGCCCAGCTGTGGACTTC,CASPAVDF
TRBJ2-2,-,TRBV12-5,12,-,TGTGCTAGTGGTCCAGCCGTAGGGGAGCTGTTTTTT,CASGPAVGELFF
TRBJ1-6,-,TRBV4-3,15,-,TGCGCCAGCAGCCAAGCCCGGGGCAGTACTTCACCCCTCCACTTT,CASSQARGSTSPLHF
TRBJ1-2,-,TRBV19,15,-,TGTGCCAGTAGTATTGAGGGAGCTATAAACTATGGCTACACCTTC,CASSIEGAINYGYTF
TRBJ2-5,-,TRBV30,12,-,TGTGCCTGGAATAGCGGCCAAGAGACCCAGTACTTC,CAWNSGQETQYF
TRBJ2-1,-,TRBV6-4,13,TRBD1,TGTGCCAGCAGTGGAAACACAGGGGTCGAGCAGTTCTTC,CASSGNTGVEQFF
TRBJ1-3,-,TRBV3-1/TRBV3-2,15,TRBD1,TGTGCCAGCAGCCAAGGGGGACAGGGCTCAAACACCATATATTTT,CASSQGGQGSNTIYF
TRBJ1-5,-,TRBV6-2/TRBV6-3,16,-,TGTGCCAGCAGTTACTCGACTAGGGGGGGAGGGCAGCCCCAGCATTTT,CASSYSTRGGGQPQHF
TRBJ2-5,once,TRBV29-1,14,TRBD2,TGCAGCGCTAATAGCGGGAGTGGCGGGGAGACCCAGTACTTC,CSANSGSGGETQYF
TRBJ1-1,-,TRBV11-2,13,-,TGTGCCAGCAGCCGGGCCGGGGTCACTGAAGCTTTCTTT,CASSRAGVTEAFF
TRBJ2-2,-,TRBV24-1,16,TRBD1,TGTGCCACCAGTGGGCCCGGACAGGTGAACACCGGGGAGCTGTTTTTT,CATSGPGQVNTGELFF
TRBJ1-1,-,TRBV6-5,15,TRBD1,TGTGCCAGCAGCCTAGGACAGGCGATTAACACTGAAGCTTTCTTT,CASSLGQAINTEAFF
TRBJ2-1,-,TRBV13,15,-,TGTGCCAGCAGCTTCACCGGGAGCTCCTACAATGAGCAGTTCTTC,CASSFTGSSYNEQFF
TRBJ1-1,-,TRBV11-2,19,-,TGTGCCAGCAGCTTAGGAGCGACGACAGCCCCGTTCTTGGGCACTGAAGCTTTCTTT,CASSLGATTAPFLGTEAFF
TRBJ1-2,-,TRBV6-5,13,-,TGTGCCAGCAGTTACCGTGACAGAAATGGCTACACCTTC,CASSYRDRNGYTF